These T cell receptor beta chains were read from a single sample in a study of T cells in Graves' hyperthyroidism and ophthalmopathy. One entry per CDR3 protein results from TCRdb running MiXCR on the multiplex PCR reads. This repertoire shows 550,000 to 600,000 distinct CDR3 sequences, 16% found once; its top ten account for around 18%. Sample: blood. These receptors all come from a woman aged 18-29 years with Graves' hyperthyroidism. The CDR3 runs from the conserved cysteine through the conserved F or W. A D gene is named only where the DNA matches it firmly. Only some rows state a clone size, as once, few, many or a class for expanded clones.

size,V,D,J,DNA,CDR3
.,TRBV4-1,.,TRBJ1-1,TGCGCCAGCAGCCAAGCCGGAAGCGGGAACACTGAAGCTTTCTTT,CASSQAGSGNTEAFF
few,TRBV18,.,TRBJ2-3,TGTGCCAGCTCACCCGCAGACAGAGTACTCACAGATACGCAGTATTTT,CASSPADRVLTDTQYF
.,TRBV10-2,.,TRBJ2-7,TGCGCCAGCAGTGATTACAGGTCCTACGAGCAGTACTTC,CASSDYRSYEQYF
many,TRBV29-1,TRBD2,TRBJ2-7,TGCAGCGTTGAAGAGGGAGGGGTCGAGCAGTACTTC,CSVEEGGVEQYF
many,TRBV2,.,TRBJ2-7,TGTGCCAGCAGTGAATCCAGATACGAGCAGTACTTC,CASSESRYEQYF
many,TRBV6-1,TRBD2,TRBJ2-3,TGTGCCAGCGCGGGGCTAGCGGGTAGCACAGATACGCAGTATTTT,CASAGLAGSTDTQYF
few,TRBV11-2,.,TRBJ2-7,TGTGCCAGCAGCCTAAAACGGGGTAACGAGCAGTACTTC,CASSLKRGNEQYF
.,TRBV10-3,.,TRBJ2-5,TGTGCCATCACTGAGGGCCCTGGAGAGACCCAGTACTTC,CAITEGPGETQYF
many,TRBV11-2,.,TRBJ2-7,TGTGCCAGCAGCTGGTCGGAGGGAATGAACGAGCAGTACTTC,CASSWSEGMNEQYF
.,TRBV7-9,.,TRBJ2-5,TGTGCCAGCAGCTTAGCGGGCCTCGCGGAGACCCAGTACTTC,CASSLAGLAETQYF
few,TRBV5-1,TRBD1,TRBJ1-2,TGCGCCAGCAGCCCGGGACAGGGTGTTTCTGGCTACACCTTC,CASSPGQGVSGYTF
many,TRBV20-1,TRBD2,TRBJ2-5,TGCAGTGCGAATAGCGGGAGGGCCGGGGAGACCCAGTACTTC,CSANSGRAGETQYF
.,TRBV5-6,.,TRBJ2-5,TGTGCCAGCGGCTTCCCCGGGACAAAAAAAGAGACCCAGTACTTC,CASGFPGTKKETQYF
.,TRBV24-1,TRBD1,TRBJ1-5,TGTGCCACCAGCGGAGGGACAGGGGGCCGTGTGGAGCCCCAGCATTTT,CATSGGTGGRVEPQHF
.,TRBV12-3/TRBV12-4,.,TRBJ1-4,TGTGCCAGCAGGATGGGTTCCGGGTTTCTTGAAAAACTGTTTTTT,CASRMGSGFLEKLFF
few,TRBV20-1,.,TRBJ1-2,TGCAGTGCTAGAGATCCAGGGGACTATGGCTACACCTTC,CSARDPGDYGYTF
many,TRBV5-1,TRBD2,TRBJ2-7,TGCGCCAGCAGCTTGGGTAGCGGGATATACGAGCAGTACTTC,CASSLGSGIYEQYF
.,TRBV24-1,TRBD1,TRBJ2-3,TGTGCCACCAGTGACCGGGACAGCCCTAGCACAGATACGCAGTATTTT,CATSDRDSPSTDTQYF
.,TRBV7-2,.,TRBJ2-2,TGTGCCAGCAGCTTAGAATTTGCGTCGGGAACCGGGGAGCTGTTTTTT,CASSLEFASGTGELFF
many,TRBV15,.,TRBJ2-7,TGTGCCACCAGCAGAGATTCCCGCGGAGGCGAGCAGTACTTC,CATSRDSRGGEQYF
few,TRBV6-1,.,TRBJ1-2,TGTGCCAGCACTCACGGGGGGTCCTACACCTTC,CASTHGGSYTF
.,TRBV19,.,TRBJ2-6,TGTGCCAGTAGTATACTCGAGGGATTCTCTGGGGCCAACGTCCTGACTTTC,CASSILEGFSGANVLTF
many,TRBV6-2/TRBV6-3,TRBD1,TRBJ2-5,TGTGCCAGCAGTTCCGATGACCCGGGACAGGGGGAGACCCAGTACTTC,CASSSDDPGQGETQYF
.,TRBV12-3/TRBV12-4,.,TRBJ1-1,TGTGCCAGCAGAACGACAGAAATTGAAGCTTTCTTT,CASRTTEIEAFF
.,TRBV24-1,TRBD1,TRBJ2-5,TGTGCCACCAGTGATAAGGGGACAGGCCAAGAGACCCAGTACTTC,CATSDKGTGQETQYF
many,TRBV30,TRBD2,TRBJ2-7,TGTGCCTGGAGTCTAGCGGCCTACGAGCAGTACTTC,CAWSLAAYEQYF
.,TRBV7-2,.,TRBJ1-2,TGTGCCAGCAGCTTAGGACAGCGAAAAGGGGGCTACACCTTC,CASSLGQRKGGYTF
.,TRBV5-1,TRBD2,TRBJ2-7,TGCGCCAGCAGCTTGGCTAGCGGGACGATCCCCGCTTCCTACGAGCAGTACTTC,CASSLASGTIPASYEQYF
many,TRBV28,TRBD2,TRBJ2-1,TGTGCCAGCAGTTTCGTTGGGACTAGCGTTTCGGATGAGCAGTTCTTC,CASSFVGTSVSDEQFF
.,TRBV30,.,TRBJ1-2,TGTGCCTGGACCCCTGGCGGACCATATGGCTACACCTTC,CAWTPGGPYGYTF
.,TRBV5-1,TRBD1,TRBJ1-2,TGCGCCAGCAGCGACGTCTACAGGGGGGACTATGGCTACACCTTC,CASSDVYRGDYGYTF
.,TRBV5-1,.,TRBJ2-5,TGCGCCAGCAGCTTGGTTTCGCCGGGGGAGACCCAGTACTTC,CASSLVSPGETQYF
.,TRBV19,TRBD2,TRBJ2-1,TGTGCCAGTAGAAACGCGGGACTAGCGGGAGATGAGCAGTTCTTC,CASRNAGLAGDEQFF
.,TRBV27,.,TRBJ2-7,TGTGCCAGCAGTTTAGGCAGGGCGTTGCACTACGAGCAGTACTTC,CASSLGRALHYEQYF
few,TRBV6-1,TRBD1,TRBJ1-4,TGTGCCAGCAGGAGCGACAGGGGGGAAGAAAAACTGTTTTTT,CASRSDRGEEKLFF
many,TRBV28,.,TRBJ2-7,TGTGCCAGCAGCCTTAGGTTGGGCGGATTGGGGGCGGGAGAGCAGTACTTC,CASSLRLGGLGAGEQYF
many,TRBV6-1,.,TRBJ1-5,TGTGCCAGCAGTGCCCGTAATCAGCCCCAGCATTTT,CASSARNQPQHF
many,TRBV5-1,.,TRBJ2-5,TGCGCCAGCAGCGCTGGGGGCACCCACATGGCCCAGTACTTC,CASSAGGTHMAQYF